A single sample is the source of the 8 T cell receptor beta chains below, sequenced in a study of blood T cell repertoires in COVID-19. Measured with immunoSEQ multiplex PCR; TCRdb has only the in-frame clones, and not every one. Counted here are about 250,000 clones, roughly 85% occurring once; the ten biggest clones make up 3%. Sequenced material: peripheral blood. Every receptor here comes from a man younger than 30 with active or convalescent COVID-19.

The V call is TRBV7-9, the J call TRBJ1-1, with 9 bases matching TRBD1. V lost 6 bases, J lost 5 bases, and 7 bases stayed unmatched. There are 14 residues in the CDR3. Looked up from germline, CDR1 is SEHNR and CDR2 is FQNEAQ (reference sequence). The CDR3: CASRQTGTGTEAFF. The CDR3 nucleotides read TGTGCCAGCAGGCAAACCGGGACAGGGACTGAAGCTTTCTTT.

The rearrangement links TRBV27 to TRBJ2-7; 9 nucleotides line up with TRBD2. This CDR3 contains 14 residues. CDR1 is MNHEY, CDR2 SMNVEV, per germline (reference sequence). V shed 6 bases, J shed 4 bases, and the junction held 7 bases outside the gene matches. CDR3 region: CASSALAGRYEQYF. The CDR3 DNA reads as TGTGCCAGCAGCGCACTAGCGGGTCGGTACGAGCAGTACTTC.

This chain uses TRBV5-1 with TRBJ1-2, with no clear D. V was trimmed by 4 bases and J by 0 bases, leaving 10 bases between them. This CDR3 contains 14 residues. Germline values: CDR1 SGHRS, CDR2 YFSETQ. The CDR3 spells CASSPSVTNYGYTF. In DNA, the CDR3 is TGCGCCAGCAGCCCGAGCGTGACTAACTATGGCTACACCTTC.

This clone has just a few counts. The V and J genes are TRBV19 and TRBJ1-3, with a possible D match to TRBD1 (5 bases). V lost 11 bases and J 0 bases, leaving 8 bases between the germline ends. Germline CDR1 is LNHDA and CDR2 is SQIVND (reference sequence). The CDR3 is 12 amino acids. CDR3 DNA sequence: TGTGCCGTAGGGGACTCTGGAAACACCATATATTTT. As protein: CAVGDSGNTIYF.

The J gene is TRBJ2-7, the V gene TRBV7-2; D might be TRBD2 (6 bases). Germline CDR1 and CDR2: SGHTA and FQGNSA. V gave up 1 base and J gave up 3 bases, with 13 bases separating them. CDR3 length: 15 residues. The CDR3 here is CASSLGGAGRYEQYF. CDR3 bases: TGTGCCAGCAGCTTAGGAGGAGCGGGCCGCTACGAGCAGTACTTC.

The V gene is TRBV7-2, the J gene TRBJ2-1; a weak D match, TRBD1 (5 bases). Germline CDR1 is SGHTA and CDR2 is FQGNSA. V shed 2 bases and J shed 2 bases, with 10 bases lying between them. CDR3 length equals 15 residues. CDR3 sequence: CASSLPDMTYNEQFF. The CDR3 DNA sequence: TGTGCCAGCAGCTTACCGGACATGACCTACAATGAGCAGTTCTTC.

The chain recombines TRBV4-3 with TRBJ2-1; 7 positions agree with TRBD2. The CDR3 sequence is 15 residues long. Looked up from germline, CDR1 is LGHNA and CDR2 is YSLEER. V lost 0 bases to trimming and J lost 4 bases; unmatched junction nucleotides: 3. This CDR3 is CASSQDRDYYNEQFF. The CDR3 coding sequence is TGCGCCAGCAGCCAAGATCGGGACTATTACAATGAGCAGTTCTTC.

This clone has just a few counts. The chain employs TRBV28 and TRBJ1-5, with TRBD1 identical over 7 bases. Per the germline V gene, CDR1 is MDHEN and CDR2 is SYDVKM. V was pared by 7 bases and J by 2 bases, with 5 bases of the junction left unmatched. The CDR3 totals 14 residues. Here the CDR3 reads CASNPTGRNQPQHF. The CDR3 DNA reads as TGTGCCAGCAACCCGACAGGGCGCAATCAGCCCCAGCATTTT.